The 28 T cell receptor beta chains listed next were all sequenced from one sample in a study of T-cell reconstitution after alpha-beta-depleted transplantation in children. Unique molecular identifiers were used in preparing the TCRbeta library. TCRdb re-analysed the PCR reads in MiXCR, keeping a single row per CDR3 protein. Among about 500,000 distinct CDR3 sequences, roughly an eighth were seen once, and the ten largest hold approximately 14%. Here the sequenced sample was PBMCs, mostly from graft donor cells, taken 180 days after TCRalphabeta/CD19-depleted stem cell transplant. These TCRs come from a female patient between 2 and 15 years old who had a stem cell transplant for aplastic anemia, so the T cells may come from the graft donor.

This clonotype appeared many times. This is likely a read error, given that the CDR3 carries no conserved phenylalanine or tryptophan at its end. The DNA is left out, because the CDR3 cannot be placed on it with certainty; the CDR3 is given as TCRdb lists it. The chain recombines TRBV7-9 with TRBJ2-1; the table's TRBD2 call for D was not verified on the DNA. The CDR3 length is 10 residues, termini included. The V gene's germline CDR1 is SEHNR and CDR2 FQNEAQ (reference sequence). Here the CDR3 reads CASSFPTGGS.

There are many counts of this clonotype. CDR3: CASRSGKQQETQYF. Here the CDR3 DNA reads TGTGCCAGCCGGTCCGGGAAGCAACAAGAGACCCAGTACTTC. J is TRBJ2-5 and V is TRBV27; tentative D call: TRBD2 (5 bases). The CDR3 runs 14 residues. Germline V CDR1 and CDR2: MNHEY, SMNVEV (reference sequence). V lost 8 bases and J lost 2, with 15 bases in between.

The rearrangement joins TRBV3-1 to TRBJ1-1, with unresolved D. The CDR3 has 15 residues. The germline V gene has CDR1 LGHDT and CDR2 YNNKEL (reference sequence). Between the trimmed V and J ends, which lost 4 bases and 0 bases, there was a span of 12 bases. CDR3 sequence reads: CASSPHGVLNTEAFF. In nucleotides, the CDR3 is TGTGCCAGCAGCCCCCACGGGGTTTTGAACACTGAAGCTTTCTTT.

This clonotype was detected many times. V usage is TRBV5-1 and J usage is TRBJ2-3, with unresolved D. The CDR3 loop spans 12 amino acids. V was trimmed by 5 bases and J by 2 bases, leaving 6 bases between them. Per germline, CDR1 SGHRS and CDR2 YFSETQ. CDR3 loop: CASRRSTDTQYF. In nucleotides, the CDR3 is TGCGCCAGCAGGCGATCCACAGATACGCAGTATTTT. The entire variable domain, with the rest obtained from reference TRBV5-1 and TRBJ2-3, is as follows: KAGVTQTPRYLIKTRGQQVTLSCSPISGHRSVSWYQQTPGQGLQFLFEYFSETQRNKGNFPGRFSGRQFSNSRSEMNVSTLELGDSALYLCASRRSTDTQYFGPGTRLTVL.

This chain connects TRBV9 to TRBJ2-3; tentative D call: TRBD1 (6 bases). Trimming left V 4 bases short and J 3 bases short, with 18 bases between. Germline V gene data show CDR1 as SGDLS and CDR2 as YYNGEE. The CDR3 sequence is 16 residues long. In nucleotides, the CDR3 is TGTGCCAGCAGCCCCCCCGACGGGACACTAACAGATACGCAGTATTTT. Its protein is CASSPPDGTLTDTQYF.

This clonotype was seen a few times. CDR3 region: CASRPTGYYGYTF. For the CDR3, the DNA is TGTGCCAGCAGGCCTACAGGGTACTATGGCTACACCTTC. This chain joins TRBV6-1 and TRBJ1-2, with a weak D call TRBD1 (6 bases). This CDR3 has 13 amino acids. V shed 6 bases and J shed 3 bases, with 11 bases lying between them. Germline lookup yields CDR1 MNHNS and CDR2 SASEGT.

At least ten counts were recorded for this clonotype. The chain carries TRBV12-3 or TRBV12-4 and TRBJ1-2; perhaps TRBD1 as D (6 bases). This CDR3 region has 12 residues. The ends were cut back, 3 bases at V and 7 bases at J, with 9 bases in the middle. The CDR3 nucleotides are TGTGCCAGCAGTTTCGGGGGGCCTGGCTACACCTTC. This encodes CASSFGGPGYTF.

This clonotype has just a few counts. The chain joins TRBV9 to TRBJ2-1; D perhaps matches TRBD2 (7 bases). The CDR3 has 17 amino acids. V gave up 3 bases and J gave up 5 bases, with 21 bases separating them. CDR1 and CDR2 (germline): SGDLS, YYNGEE. CDR3 sequence (DNA): TGTGCCAGCAGCGCCTCCCTGGGGGCGGGAGTAAACAATGAGCAGTTCTTC. It translates to CASSASLGAGVNNEQFF.

The chain employs TRBV20-1 and TRBJ2-5; TRBD1 aligns across 7 bases. From germline, CDR1 is DFQATT and CDR2 SNEGSKA (reference sequence). Trimming took 6 bases from V and 1 from J; bases not matched to a gene: 11. The CDR3 extends over 15 amino acids. This CDR3 reads CSANKRGQTQETQYF. DNA for the CDR3: TGCAGTGCAAACAAACGGGGACAGACCCAAGAGACCCAGTACTTC.

The V and J genes are TRBV28 and TRBJ2-7; D is perhaps TRBD1 (5 bases). The CDR3 sequence is 14 residues long. V lost 4 bases, J lost 6 bases, and 16 bases lay in between. CDR1 is MDHEN, CDR2 SYDVKM, per germline. CDR3 nucleotides: TGTGCCAGCAGTTACGATCATCGAAGGGGCGAGCAGTACTTC. Amino acid sequence: CASSYDHRRGEQYF.

The chain couples TRBV12-3 or TRBV12-4 to TRBJ1-1; perhaps TRBD1 as D (6 bases). V lost 5 bases to trimming and J lost 5 bases, with 9 bases between them. CDR3 length: 12 residues. The CDR3 coding sequence is TGTGCCAGCAGTCAACAGGGAACTGAAGCTTTCTTT. Translated: CASSQQGTEAFF.

The V call is TRBV5-8, the J call TRBJ1-2, with D maybe TRBD1 (6 bases). This CDR3 has 14 residues. Between the trimmed V and J ends, which lost 0 bases and 5 bases, there was a span of 11 bases. From germline, CDR1 is SGHTS and CDR2 YDEGEE. CDR3 residues: CASSLGWTVYGYTF. CDR3 DNA sequence: TGTGCCAGCAGCTTGGGGTGGACAGTTTATGGCTACACCTTC.

This clonotype was seen a handful of times. The chain links TRBV28 to TRBJ2-1; D is unclear. Per germline, CDR1 MDHEN and CDR2 SYDVKM. Deletions cut 3 bases from V and 1 base from J, with 10 bases between. This CDR3 is 15 amino acids long. The CDR3 protein is CASSFRIQSYNEQFF. The CDR3, as DNA: TGTGCCAGCAGTTTTCGGATCCAATCCTACAATGAGCAGTTCTTC.

In the case of this clonotype: In this CDR3 the conserved last residue, phenylalanine or tryptophan, is missing, so a read error is likely. CDR3 residues: CASSQEGLADYNEQFL. CDR3 in DNA: TGTGCCAGCAGCCAAGAGGGGCTAGCGGACTACAATGAGCAGTTCTTG. J is TRBJ2-1 and V is TRBV3-1, with TRBD2 identical over 7 bases. J lost 3 bases, V lost 0 bases, and 5 bases had no gene match. The germline CDR1 and CDR2 sequences are LGHDT and YNNKEL (reference sequence). There are 16 residues in the CDR3.

In this sample, this clonotype turned up a few times. The chain combines TRBV11-2 with TRBJ2-1; perhaps TRBD2 as D (5 bases). V was shortened by 7 bases and J by 7 bases, with 23 bases between the two germline ends. Per germline, CDR1 SGHAT and CDR2 FQNNGV. CDR3 size: 16 residues. DNA of the CDR3: TGTGCCAGCACCCCTTCCCCTCGGGGAAGGGAAAATGAGCAGTTCTTC. Translating it yields CASTPSPRGRENEQFF.

V and J are TRBV12-3 or TRBV12-4 and TRBJ1-1; perhaps TRBD1 as D (5 bases). V dropped 3 bases and J dropped 6 bases, with 11 bases sitting between them. The CDR3 is made up of 13 amino acids. CDR3 loop: CASSLFRVAEAFF. The CDR3 nucleotides are TGTGCCAGCAGTTTGTTCAGGGTGGCTGAAGCTTTCTTT.

This clonotype was seen at least ten times. The genes are TRBV29-1 and TRBJ2-7; 7 nucleotides line up with TRBD2. The CDR3 extends over 14 amino acids. The V and J ends lost 7 bases and 0 bases, in that order; junction bases with no gene match: 9. Germline-derived CDR1 and CDR2 are SQVTM and ANQGSEA. The chain's CDR3 is CSAWDYPSSYEQYF. CDR3 DNA sequence: TGCAGCGCTTGGGACTACCCGAGCTCCTACGAGCAGTACTTC.

This clonotype was counted between two and nine times. V and J are TRBV5-1 and TRBJ2-7, with TRBD2 as a possible D gene (6 bases). V lost 5 bases to trimming and J lost 6 bases, with 18 bases between them. Germline values: CDR1 SGHRS, CDR2 YFSETQ. The CDR3 contains 14 residues. The CDR3, as DNA: TGCGCCAGCAGTCCGGGAGTATCAGCCCCCGAGCAGTACTTC. Translation: CASSPGVSAPEQYF. The whole variable domain, filled in from reference TRBV5-1 and TRBJ2-7, reads KAGVTQTPRYLIKTRGQQVTLSCSPISGHRSVSWYQQTPGQGLQFLFEYFSETQRNKGNFPGRFSGRQFSNSRSEMNVSTLELGDSALYLCASSPGVSAPEQYFGPGTRLTVT.

V and J are TRBV20-1 and TRBJ2-7; the D gene could be TRBD1 or TRBD2 (5 bases each). Trimming pared 1 base from V and 6 bases from J, leaving 10 bases between. The CDR3 loop spans 12 amino acids. Germline V lookup: CDR1 DFQATT, CDR2 SNEGSKA (reference sequence). The CDR3 spells CSARAVGGEQYF. The CDR3 DNA follows: TGCAGTGCTAGAGCGGTTGGGGGCGAGCAGTACTTC.

This clonotype was detected ten times or more. CDR3 residues: CATQAGLNEQFF. The CDR3 nucleotides read TGTGCCACGCAAGCGGGTCTCAATGAGCAGTTCTTC. The chain is built from TRBV10-3 and TRBJ2-1; D might be TRBD2 (6 bases). The CDR3 extends over 12 amino acids. Per the germline V gene, CDR1 is ENHRY and CDR2 is SYGVKD. V was clipped by 10 bases and J by 6 bases, with 13 bases between them.

In this sample, this clonotype turned up many times. The rearrangement joins TRBV4-3 to TRBJ1-2, with a tentative D call TRBD1 (5 bases). The germline V and J ends were trimmed by 0 bases and 4 bases, with 6 bases remaining between them. Germline CDR1 reads LGHNA; CDR2 reads YSLEER. The CDR3 is made up of 13 amino acids. The CDR3 DNA follows: TGCGCCAGCAGCCAAGATGGGACCTATGGCTACACCTTC. This gives the protein CASSQDGTYGYTF.

V is TRBV4-3 and J is TRBJ1-1, with no clear D. CDR3 length: 16 amino acids. CDR1 is LGHNA and CDR2 is YSLEER in the germline V gene. V lost 4 bases to trimming and J lost 0 bases, with 15 bases between them. The CDR3 coding sequence is TGCGCCAGCAGCCCGCGGAGTTCCGGGTTGAACACTGAAGCTTTCTTT. Translated, it gives CASSPRSSGLNTEAFF.

This chain uses TRBV20-1 with TRBJ2-5; possibly TRBD1 for D (5 bases). The CDR3 spans 13 residues. The V end lost 3 bases, the J end lost 2 bases, and 10 bases lay between the germline ends. Germline V gives CDR1 DFQATT, CDR2 SNEGSKA (reference sequence). This chain's CDR3 is CSASRVWQETQYF. In DNA form, the CDR3 reads TGCAGTGCTAGCAGGGTATGGCAAGAGACCCAGTACTTC.

This chain joins TRBV9 and TRBJ1-2; TRBD1 matches at 9 bases. Germline V gene sequence: CDR1 SGDLS, CDR2 YYNGEE. The CDR3 spans 19 residues. Trimming took 3 bases from V and 1 from J; bases not matched to a gene: 16. This CDR3 reads CASSARRGAQGAYNYGYTF. As DNA, the CDR3 is TGTGCCAGCAGCGCCCGTAGAGGGGCACAGGGGGCGTATAACTATGGCTACACCTTC.

Of note for this clonotype: A read error may explain this, as a much larger clone is one base away. The chain has TRBV7-8 and TRBJ1-1; D call uncertain. The germline CDR1 and CDR2 sequences are SGHVS and FQNEAQ. Trimming removed 2 bases at V and 0 bases at J, with 16 bases between. This CDR3 spans 17 amino acids. The CDR3 DNA sequence: TGTGCCAGCAGCTTACCCCCCGGCAGGAGGGTGAACACTGAAGCTTTCTTT. It is translated as CASSLPPGRRVNTEAFF.

This clonotype was counted a few times. The gene calls are TRBV19 and TRBJ1-1; D gene ambiguous. Germline-derived CDR1 and CDR2 are LNHDA and SQIVND (reference sequence). This CDR3 region has 14 residues. Trimming cost V 9 bases and J 3 bases, with 17 bases left between them. Here the CDR3 DNA reads TGTGCCAGCCTAGCCCTAACTTTGGACACTGAAGCTTTCTTT. As protein: CASLALTLDTEAFF.

The genes are TRBV20-1 and TRBJ1-6; perhaps TRBD1 as D (6 bases). Per the germline V gene, CDR1 is DFQATT and CDR2 is SNEGSKA (reference sequence). The CDR3 runs 12 residues. V gave up 3 bases and J gave up 7 bases, with 7 bases separating them. Here the CDR3 DNA reads TGCAGTGCTAGGGGACAAAATTCACCCCTCCACTTT. Protein product: CSARGQNSPLHF.

Only a few counts were recorded for this clonotype. The chain uses TRBV28 and TRBJ1-1; D is undetermined. The CDR3 is 19 amino acids. V lost 2 bases, J lost 0 bases, and 22 bases lay in between. The germline V gene has CDR1 MDHEN and CDR2 SYDVKM. CDR3 residues: CASSLNSFRTVKLNTEAFF. In DNA, the CDR3 is TGTGCCAGCAGTTTAAATTCTTTCCGGACCGTAAAATTGAACACTGAAGCTTTCTTT.